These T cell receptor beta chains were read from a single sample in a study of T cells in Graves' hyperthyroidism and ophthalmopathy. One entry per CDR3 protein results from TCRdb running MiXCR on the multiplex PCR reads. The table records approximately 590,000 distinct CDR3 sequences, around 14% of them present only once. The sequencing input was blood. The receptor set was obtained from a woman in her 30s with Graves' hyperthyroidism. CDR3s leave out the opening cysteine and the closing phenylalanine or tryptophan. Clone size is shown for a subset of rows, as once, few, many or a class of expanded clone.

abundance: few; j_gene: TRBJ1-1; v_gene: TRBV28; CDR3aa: ASSLLGHRNTEAF
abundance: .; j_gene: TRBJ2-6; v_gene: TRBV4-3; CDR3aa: ASSGQVFSGANVLT
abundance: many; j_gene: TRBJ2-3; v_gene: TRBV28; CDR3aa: ASSSPTSGRAADTQY
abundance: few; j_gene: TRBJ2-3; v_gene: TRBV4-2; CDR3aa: ASSQDRAKVTSGSTDTQY
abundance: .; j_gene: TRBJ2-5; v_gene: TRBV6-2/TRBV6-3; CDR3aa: ASSPGTSGRLGQGTQY
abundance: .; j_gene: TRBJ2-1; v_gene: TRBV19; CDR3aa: ASSDLLAGGPYEQF
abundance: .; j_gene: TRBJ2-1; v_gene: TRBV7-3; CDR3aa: ASSPLTSGRLERF
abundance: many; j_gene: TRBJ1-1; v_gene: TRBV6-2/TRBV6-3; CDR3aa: ASSPLTVRTEAF
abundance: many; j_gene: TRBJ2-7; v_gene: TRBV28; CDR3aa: ASSLYREQY
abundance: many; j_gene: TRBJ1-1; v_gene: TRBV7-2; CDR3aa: ASSLAYTDREVREAF
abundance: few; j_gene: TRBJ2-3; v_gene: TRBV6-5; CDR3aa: ASSYLRRSSGSDTQY
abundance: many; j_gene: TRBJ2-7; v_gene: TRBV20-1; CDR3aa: SARDSQRDVYEQY
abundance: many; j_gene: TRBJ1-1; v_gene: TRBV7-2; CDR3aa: ASSLGRAMGAF
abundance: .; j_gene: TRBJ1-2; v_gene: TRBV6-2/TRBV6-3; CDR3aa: ASSIKNRKDGYT
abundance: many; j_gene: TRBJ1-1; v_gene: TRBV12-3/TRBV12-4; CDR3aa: ASRYGAFTRLNTEAF
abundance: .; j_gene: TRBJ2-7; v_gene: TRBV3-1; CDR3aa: ASSQGMLKAYEQY
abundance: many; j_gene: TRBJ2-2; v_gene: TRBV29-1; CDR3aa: SVGTGVNTGELF